The 25 T cell receptor beta chains given below trace back to one sample, sequenced in a study of blood T cell repertoires in COVID-19. This table comes from immunoSEQ multiplex PCR, and its TCRdb copy is limited to in-frame clones, with some not included. The sample yields 180,000 or so clones, approximately 85% seen once. Material: peripheral blood. The receptors here all came from a man aged 40-49 years who had recovered from COVID-19.

V is TRBV6-6 and J is TRBJ2-1; 12 bases align to TRBD1. Looked up from germline, CDR1 is MNHNY and CDR2 is SVGAGI (reference sequence). The CDR3 runs 13 residues. V gave up 8 bases and J gave up 7 bases; unmatched junction bases: 3. The CDR3 sequence is CASGDRGRNEQFF. CDR3 coding DNA: TGTGCCAGCGGGGACAGGGGGCGAAATGAGCAGTTCTTC.

This clone has a single count. This chain connects TRBV7-2 to TRBJ2-3, with 12 bases fitting TRBD2. CDR1 and CDR2 (germline): SGHTA, FQGNSA. There are 15 residues in the CDR3. Trimming at V came to 5 bases and at J to 4 bases, leaving 4 bases not matched to a gene. CDR3 protein: CASSPLAGGSDTQYF. CDR3 DNA sequence: TGTGCCAGCAGCCCGCTAGCGGGAGGGTCAGATACGCAGTATTTT.

The V call is TRBV11-3, the J call TRBJ2-7, with D unresolved. Germline loops: CDR1 SGHNT, CDR2 YENEEA. The CDR3 loop spans 14 amino acids. Deletions cut 3 bases from V and 0 bases from J, with 9 bases between. This chain's CDR3 is CASSLRIGSYEQYF. CDR3 coding DNA: TGTGCCAGCAGCTTGCGGATCGGCTCCTACGAGCAGTACTTC.

Here the CDR3 DNA reads TGTGCCAGCAGCCTCAGGCACGGGGATACTGAAGCTTTCTTT. Translated: CASSLRHGDTEAFF. The V gene is TRBV3-1 (or the pseudogene TRBV3-2), the J gene TRBJ1-1; D is uncertain. The V gene lost 4 bases and the J gene lost 5 bases, with 14 bases spanning the gap. The CDR3 covers 14 residues. Germline values: CDR1 LGHDT, CDR2 YNNKEL (reference sequence).

The chain carries TRBV2 and TRBJ1-6, with TRBD1 matching 9 bases. Looked up from germline, CDR1 is SNHLY and CDR2 is FYNNEI. This CDR3 is 15 amino acids long. Trimming cost V 8 bases and J 9 bases; bases outside gene matches: 11. CDR3 in amino acids: CASGGTGGLISPLHF. CDR3 nucleotide sequence: TGTGCCAGCGGCGGAACAGGGGGCCTGATTTCACCCCTCCACTTT. The variable domain in full, with the rest retrieved from reference TRBV2 and TRBJ1-6, is EPEVTQTPSHQVTQMGQEVILRCVPISNHLYFYWYRQILGQKVEFLVSFYNNEISEKSEIFDDQFSVERPDGSNFTLKIRSTKLEDSAMYFCASGGTGGLISPLHFGNGTRLTVT.

The chain joins TRBV5-4 to TRBJ1-6, with 9 bases that match TRBD1. This CDR3 is 15 amino acids long. Germline-derived CDR1 and CDR2 are SGHNT and YYREEE (reference sequence). With 5 bases clipped from V and 8 bases from J, the junction kept 8 bases outside the gene matches. The CDR3 DNA reads as TGTGCCAGCAGTTTCGGACAGGGGCAATATTCACCCCTCCACTTT. It is translated as CASSFGQGQYSPLHF.

The chain employs TRBV10-2 and TRBJ1-1; 7 bases agree with TRBD1. V was clipped by 6 bases and J by 9 bases; unmatched bases: 10. Germline CDR1 WSHSY, CDR2 SAAADI. The CDR3 is 13 residues long. CDR3 nucleotide sequence: TGCGCCAGCAGACCCACCGGGACAGAAAAAGCTTTCTTT. Translating gives CASRPTGTEKAFF.

This clone was counted only a few times. This chain uses TRBV6-6 with TRBJ1-6, with 11 positions matching TRBD1. There are 17 residues in the CDR3. After removal of 5 bases from V and 2 bases from J, the junction contained 5 bases not matched to a gene. Germline V gene lookup returns CDR1 MNHNY and CDR2 SVGAGI (reference sequence). CDR3: CASSHRTGGTYNSPLHF. Written as DNA, the CDR3 is TGTGCCAGCAGTCACCGGACAGGGGGCACCTATAATTCACCCCTCCACTTT.

The chain combines TRBV15 with TRBJ1-2; possibly TRBD1 for D (6 bases). In germline, CDR1 is LNHNV, CDR2 YYDKDF (reference sequence). The ends were cut back, 5 bases at V and 3 bases at J, with 13 bases in the middle. The CDR3 is made up of 14 amino acids. CDR3 sequence reads: CATSGRQDHYGYTF. In DNA form, the CDR3 reads TGTGCCACCAGCGGCAGACAGGACCACTATGGCTACACCTTC.

The chain combines TRBV18 with TRBJ2-5, with TRBD1 identical over 7 bases. CDR1 is KGHSH and CDR2 is LQKENI in the germline V gene. The CDR3 extends over 12 amino acids. With 9 bases clipped from V and 5 bases from J, the junction kept 6 bases outside the gene matches. Here the CDR3 DNA reads TGTGCCAGTACGACAGGGACGGAGACCCAGTACTTC. Encoded protein: CASTTGTETQYF.

The rearrangement uses TRBV12-2 and TRBJ1-1; the DNA was not compared with TRBD1, the D call given in the table. TRBV12-2 is designated a pseudogene. The CDR3 is 13 residues long. The CDR3 region has the DNA TGTGCAAGTCGCCTGGGACAGCACACTGAAGCTTTCTTT. Translating it yields CASRLGQHTEAFF.

The rearrangement links TRBV28 to TRBJ2-2, with D perhaps matching TRBD1 (5 bases). This CDR3 region has 14 residues. Trimming pared 8 bases from V and 1 base from J, leaving 11 bases between. CDR1 and CDR2 from the germline V gene are MDHEN and SYDVKM. CDR3 in amino acids: CASQWTLNTGELFF. The CDR3 bases are TGTGCCAGCCAATGGACACTGAACACCGGGGAGCTGTTTTTT.

The CDR3 bases are TGTGCCAGCAGTTCCGCCGGGACAGGGGTCCACGAGCAGTACTTC. It translates to CASSSAGTGVHEQYF. The rearrangement uses TRBV28 and TRBJ2-7; 10 bases fit TRBD1. CDR1 is MDHEN, CDR2 SYDVKM, per germline. After removal of 4 bases from V and 5 bases from J, the junction contained 8 bases not matched to a gene. CDR3 size: 15 residues.

J is TRBJ2-7 and V is TRBV2; 7 positions agree with TRBD1. Germline CDR1 is SNHLY and CDR2 is FYNNEI. Trimming at V came to 5 bases and at J to 5 bases, leaving 3 bases not matched to a gene. This CDR3 contains 12 residues. Here the CDR3 DNA reads TGTGCCAGCAGTTCCGGGACAGACGAGCAGTACTTC. Translated, it gives CASSSGTDEQYF.

This clone came up once. The chain uses TRBV7-2 and TRBJ2-5, with 7 bases fitting TRBD1. With V trimmed by 4 bases and J by 5 bases, 7 bases remained unmatched. The CDR3 has 14 amino acids. The germline CDR1 and CDR2 sequences are SGHTA and FQGNSA. CDR3 sequence (DNA): TGTGCCAGCAGCTCTAACGACAGGGTGGAGACCCAGTACTTC. Translated: CASSSNDRVETQYF.

The chain has TRBV7-9 and TRBJ1-2; 7 bases map to TRBD1. V lost 3 bases and J lost 2; bases outside the gene matches: 9. CDR3 length: 16 amino acids. Germline V gene sequence: CDR1 SEHNR, CDR2 FQNEAQ (reference sequence). CDR3 residues: CASSFLALDRNYGYTF. The CDR3 DNA follows: TGTGCCAGCAGCTTCCTCGCCCTGGACAGGAACTATGGCTACACCTTC.

The CDR3 protein is CAWSWRQGLNTEAFF. The CDR3 DNA follows: TGTGCCTGGAGTTGGAGACAGGGGTTGAACACTGAAGCTTTCTTT. The V and J genes are TRBV30 and TRBJ1-1; 8 nucleotides align to TRBD1. Germline-derived CDR1 and CDR2 are GTSNPN and SVGIG (reference sequence). This CDR3 has 15 amino acids. The V and J ends lost 2 bases and 0 bases, in that order; junction bases with no gene match: 5.

This clone was seen a handful of times. In nucleotides, the CDR3 is TGTGCCAGCAGCTTAGGCGGGGTAACGAACACCGGGGAGCTGTTTTTT. Its translation: CASSLGGVTNTGELFF. The V call is TRBV7-8, the J call TRBJ2-2, with a weak D call TRBD2 (6 bases). The CDR3 runs to 16 residues. Trimming removed 1 base at V and 0 bases at J, with 9 bases between. From germline, CDR1 is SGHVS and CDR2 FQNEAQ.

The chain couples TRBV14 to TRBJ1-4; a possible D gene is TRBD1 (5 bases). V was shortened by 0 bases and J by 11 bases, with 10 bases between the two germline ends. The germline gives CDR1 SGHDN, CDR2 FVKESK. The CDR3 covers 13 residues. The CDR3 here is CASSQDYSGKLFF. Here the CDR3 DNA reads TGTGCCAGCAGCCAAGATTATTCAGGGAAACTGTTTTTT.

This clone was found once. The V call is TRBV7-2, the J call TRBJ2-1; D is unresolved. The CDR3 covers 14 residues. Deletions cut 3 bases from V and 3 bases from J, with 9 bases between. In germline, CDR1 is SGHTA, CDR2 FQGNSA. The CDR3 DNA reads TGTGCCAGCAGCTTTGGGCCGGACTACAATGAGCAGTTCTTC. Residues: CASSFGPDYNEQFF.

This clone was counted a single time. CDR3: CASSLLDNGRTGPEQYF. CDR3 in DNA: TGTGCCAGCAGTTTATTGGACAATGGGAGGACAGGGCCCGAGCAGTACTTC. The rearrangement links TRBV28 to TRBJ2-7, with TRBD1 matching 8 bases. The V and J ends lost 1 base and 6 bases, in that order; junction bases with no gene match: 14. Germline lookup yields CDR1 MDHEN and CDR2 SYDVKM. The CDR3 extends over 17 amino acids. Supplemented by reference TRBV28 and TRBJ2-7, the full variable domain reads DVKVTQSSRYLVKRTGEKVFLECVQDMDHENMFWYRQDPGLGLRLIYFSYDVKMKEKGDIPEGYSVSREKKERFSLILESASTNQTSMYLCASSLLDNGRTGPEQYFGPGTRLTVT.

The chain has TRBV4-1 and TRBJ1-3, with D uncertain. Germline lookup yields CDR1 MGHRA and CDR2 YSYEKL. The V end was cut by 3 bases, the J end by 3 bases, with 6 bases between. CDR3 length: 13 amino acids. CDR3 nucleotide sequence: TGCGCCAGCAGCCAGGGCGTTGGAAACACCATATATTTT. Amino acids: CASSQGVGNTIYF.

J is TRBJ2-3 and V is TRBV3-1 (or the pseudogene TRBV3-2), with D possibly being TRBD2 (5 bases). This CDR3 has 15 amino acids. Germline V gene sequence: CDR1 LGHDT, CDR2 YNNKEL (reference sequence). The V end was cut by 0 bases, the J end by 3 bases, with 10 bases between. CDR3 bases: TGTGCCAGCAGCCAAGACGTGGGAGAGACAGATACGCAGTATTTT. Amino acids: CASSQDVGETDTQYF.

The J gene is TRBJ2-5, the V gene TRBV15; D is perhaps TRBD2 (5 bases). Trimming shortened V by 9 bases and J by 5 bases, and 19 bases separated the two germline ends. CDR3 length: 14 amino acids. The germline V gene encodes CDR1 LNHNV and CDR2 YYDKDF (reference sequence). This CDR3 reads CATTQSRGWETQYF. The CDR3 nucleotides read TGTGCCACTACCCAGTCCCGGGGATGGGAGACCCAGTACTTC.

This clone was counted once. The J gene is TRBJ1-3, the V gene TRBV7-9, with 8 bases aligning to TRBD1. The V gene's germline CDR1 is SEHNR and CDR2 FQNEAQ (reference sequence). There are 14 residues in the CDR3. The junction had 2 bases not matched to a gene; V was cut back by 5 bases and J by 2 bases. The CDR3 protein is CASSATGAGNTIYF. The CDR3 coding sequence is TGTGCCAGCAGCGCGACAGGGGCTGGAAACACCATATATTTT.